This T cell receptor (beta chain) emerged from a study of blood T cells in healthy people across ages. Study details: Roughly one uniquely barcoded beta molecule per two T cells was captured. Study-wide points: A roughly linear fall in TCR beta diversity per million T cells was seen with increasing age.

Trimming removed 0 bases from V and 3 bases from J; junction bases left unmatched: 2. The CDR3 has 16 residues. The germline V gene has CDR1 SGHTA and CDR2 FQGNSA. The second PCR ran roughly 7 to 12 cycles with a sample-barcoded 5' primer and J-beta primers. TCRdb itself ran the 5' RACE reads through MiXCR, one entry per CDR3 protein. The data contain about 680,000 distinct CDR3 sequences, around 45% of them singletons. In this sample, this clonotype turned up a few times. No antigen is known for it. The gene calls are TRBV7-2 and TRBJ2-7; 13 nucleotides align to TRBD2. The TCR was taken from a woman aged 55-69 years in good health. What was sequenced was blood. In DNA, the CDR3 is TGTGCCAGCAGCTTAGCAGGGACTAGCGGGAACTACGAGCAGTACTTC. It encodes CASSLAGTSGNYEQYF.